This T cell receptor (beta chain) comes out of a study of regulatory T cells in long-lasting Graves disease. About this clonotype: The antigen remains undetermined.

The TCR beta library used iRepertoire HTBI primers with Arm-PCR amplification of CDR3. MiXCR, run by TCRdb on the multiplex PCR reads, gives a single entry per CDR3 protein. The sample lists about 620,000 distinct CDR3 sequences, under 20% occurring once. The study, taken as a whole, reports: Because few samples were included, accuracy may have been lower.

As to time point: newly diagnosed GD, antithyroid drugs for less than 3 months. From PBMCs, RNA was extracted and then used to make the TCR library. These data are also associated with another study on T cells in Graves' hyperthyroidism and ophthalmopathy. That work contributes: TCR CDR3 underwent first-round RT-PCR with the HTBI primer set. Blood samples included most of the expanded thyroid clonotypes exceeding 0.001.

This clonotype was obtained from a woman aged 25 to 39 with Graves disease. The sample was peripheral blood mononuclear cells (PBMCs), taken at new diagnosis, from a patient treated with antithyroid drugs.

CDR3 amino acids: CASSNRGGINQPQHF. CDR3 DNA sequence: TGTGCCAGCAGTAATCGGGGAGGGATCAATCAGCCCCAGCATTTT. The rearrangement joins TRBV28 to TRBJ1-5, with unresolved D. This CDR3 spans 15 amino acids. CDR1 and CDR2 (germline): MDHEN, SYDVKM. Trimming shortened V by 5 bases and J by 3 bases, and 14 bases separated the two germline ends.